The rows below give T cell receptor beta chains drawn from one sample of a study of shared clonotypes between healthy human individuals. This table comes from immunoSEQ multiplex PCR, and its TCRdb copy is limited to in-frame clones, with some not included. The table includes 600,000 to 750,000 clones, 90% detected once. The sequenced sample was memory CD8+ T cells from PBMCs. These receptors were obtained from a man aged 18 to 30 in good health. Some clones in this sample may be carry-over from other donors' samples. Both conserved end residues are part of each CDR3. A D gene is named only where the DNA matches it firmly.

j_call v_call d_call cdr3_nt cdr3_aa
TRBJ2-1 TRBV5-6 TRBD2 TGTGCCAGCAGCTTCGCTAGCGGGAGGTGGGGTGAGCAGTTCTTC CASSFASGRWGEQFF
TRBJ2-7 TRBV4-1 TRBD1 TGCGCCAGCAGCCGACAGACAGGGGGCTTCTACGAGCAGTACTTC CASSRQTGGFYEQYF
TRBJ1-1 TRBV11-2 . TGTGCCAGCAGCAGCGTCGGCGCTGAAGCTTTCTTT CASSSVGAEAFF
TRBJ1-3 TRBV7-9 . TGTGCCAGCAGCCAGTCGGAGTCTGGAAACACCATATATTTT CASSQSESGNTIYF
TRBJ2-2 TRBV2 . TGTGCCAGCAGTGACGATTCATCGAACACCGGGGAGCTGTTTTTT CASSDDSSNTGELFF
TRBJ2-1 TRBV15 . TGTGCCACCACCCATTCCAACGACAACTACAATGAGCAGTTCTTC CATTHSNDNYNEQFF
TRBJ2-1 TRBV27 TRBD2 TGTGCCAGCAGTTTACCAAGGACTAGCGGGAGGATCGATGAGCAGTTCTTC CASSLPRTSGRIDEQFF
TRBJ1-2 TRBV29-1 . TGCAGCGTGGCGGGGGCTGGTGGCTACACCTTC CSVAGAGGYTF
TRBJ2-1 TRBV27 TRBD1 TGTGCCAGCAGTTTAGGACGGGACAGCAATGAGCAGTTCTTC CASSLGRDSNEQFF
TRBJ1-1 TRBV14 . TGTGCCAGCAGCCCCTTGAGGGTAGTTGCTGAAGCTTTCTTT CASSPLRVVAEAFF
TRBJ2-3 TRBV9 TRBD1 TGTGCCAGCAGCGTAATCGGACAGGGGTGGGGCACAGATACGCAGTATTTT CASSVIGQGWGTDTQYF
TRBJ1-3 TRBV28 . TGTGCCAGCAGTTTGTCCAGGGGCGCTGGAAACACCATATATTTT CASSLSRGAGNTIYF